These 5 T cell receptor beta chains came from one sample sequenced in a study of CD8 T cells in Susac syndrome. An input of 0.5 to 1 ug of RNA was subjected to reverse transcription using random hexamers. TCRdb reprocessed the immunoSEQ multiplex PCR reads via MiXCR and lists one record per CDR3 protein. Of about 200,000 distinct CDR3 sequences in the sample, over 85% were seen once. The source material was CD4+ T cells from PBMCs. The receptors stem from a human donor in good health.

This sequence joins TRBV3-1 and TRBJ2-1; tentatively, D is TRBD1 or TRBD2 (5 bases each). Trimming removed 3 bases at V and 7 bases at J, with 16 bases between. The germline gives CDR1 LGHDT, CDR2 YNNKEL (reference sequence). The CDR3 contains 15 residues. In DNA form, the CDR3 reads TGTGCCAGCAGCCAGAAACGGGACGTCGGGAATGAGCAGTTCTTC. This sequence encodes CASSQKRDVGNEQFF.

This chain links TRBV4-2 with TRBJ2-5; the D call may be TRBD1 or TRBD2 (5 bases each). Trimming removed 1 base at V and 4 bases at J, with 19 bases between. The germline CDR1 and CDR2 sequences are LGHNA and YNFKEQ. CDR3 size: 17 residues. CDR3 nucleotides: TGTGCCAGCAGCCAAGGGGAAACGTTGAGGGGTGCAGAGACCCAGTACTTC. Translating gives CASSQGETLRGAETQYF.

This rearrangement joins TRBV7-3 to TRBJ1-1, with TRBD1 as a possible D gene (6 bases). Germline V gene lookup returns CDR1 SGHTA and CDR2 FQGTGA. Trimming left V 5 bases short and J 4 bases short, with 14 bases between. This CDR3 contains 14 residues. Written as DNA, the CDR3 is TGTGCCAGCAGCGCTACGGACAGCTCCACTGAAGCTTTCTTT. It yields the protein CASSATDSSTEAFF.

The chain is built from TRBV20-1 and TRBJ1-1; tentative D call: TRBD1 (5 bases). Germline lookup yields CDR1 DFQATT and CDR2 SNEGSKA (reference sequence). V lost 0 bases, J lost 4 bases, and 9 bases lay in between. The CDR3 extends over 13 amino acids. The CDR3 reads CSARDLRGTEAFF. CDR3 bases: TGCAGTGCTAGAGATCTAAGGGGCACTGAAGCTTTCTTT.

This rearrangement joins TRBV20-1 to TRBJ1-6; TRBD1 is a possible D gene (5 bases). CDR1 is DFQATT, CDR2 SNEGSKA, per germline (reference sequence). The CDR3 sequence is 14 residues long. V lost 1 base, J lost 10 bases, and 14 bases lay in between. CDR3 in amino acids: CSARVNPWGSPLHF. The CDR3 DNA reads TGCAGTGCTAGAGTCAACCCTTGGGGCTCACCCCTCCACTTT.